This TCR beta chain was recovered during a study of T cells in Graves' hyperthyroidism and ophthalmopathy. At least ten counts were recorded for this clonotype. Regions amplified from RNA transcripts were the TCR beta CDR3 regions. First-round RT-PCR of the TCR CDR3 relied on the HTBI primer set. TCRdb reprocessed the multiplex PCR reads via MiXCR and lists one record per CDR3 protein. The table lists roughly 380,000 distinct CDR3 sequences, about 14% of them singletons. Germline CDR1 is KGHSH and CDR2 is LQKENI. CDR3 length: 13 amino acids. V was trimmed by 2 bases and J by 5 bases, leaving 9 bases between them.

Sequencing was carried out using blood. The genes are TRBV18 and TRBJ1-1; unclear D gene. This TCR came from a woman in her sixties with Graves' hyperthyroidism. CDR3 loop: CASSPTRGTEAFF. The CDR3 DNA reads as TGTGCCAGCTCACCAACGAGAGGAACTGAAGCTTTCTTT.